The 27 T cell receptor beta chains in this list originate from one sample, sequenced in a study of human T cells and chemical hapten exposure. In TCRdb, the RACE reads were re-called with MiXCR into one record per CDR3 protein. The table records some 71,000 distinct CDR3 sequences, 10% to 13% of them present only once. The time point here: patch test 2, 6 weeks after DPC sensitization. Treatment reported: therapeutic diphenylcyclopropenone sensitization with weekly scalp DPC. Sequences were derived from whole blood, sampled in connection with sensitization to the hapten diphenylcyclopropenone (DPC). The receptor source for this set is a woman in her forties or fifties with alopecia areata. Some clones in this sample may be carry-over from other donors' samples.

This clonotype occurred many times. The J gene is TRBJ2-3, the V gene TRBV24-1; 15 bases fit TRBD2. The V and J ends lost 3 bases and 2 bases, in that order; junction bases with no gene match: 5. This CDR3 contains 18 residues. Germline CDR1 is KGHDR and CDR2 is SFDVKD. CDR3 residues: CATSDPGLAGGHTDTQYF. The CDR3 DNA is TGTGCCACCAGTGATCCGGGACTAGCGGGAGGCCACACAGATACGCAGTATTTT.

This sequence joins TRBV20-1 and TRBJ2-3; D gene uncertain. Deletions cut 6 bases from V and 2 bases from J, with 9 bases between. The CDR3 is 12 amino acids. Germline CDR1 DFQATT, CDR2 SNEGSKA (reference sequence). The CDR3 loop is CSAPPNTDTQYF. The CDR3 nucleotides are TGCAGTGCCCCTCCTAACACAGATACGCAGTATTTT.

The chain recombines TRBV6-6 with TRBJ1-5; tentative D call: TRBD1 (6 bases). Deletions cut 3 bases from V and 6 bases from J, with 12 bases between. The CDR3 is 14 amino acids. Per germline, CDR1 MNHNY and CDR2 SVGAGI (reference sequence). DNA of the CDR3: TGTGCCAGCAGTTATGTTCAGGGGACTCAGCCCCAGCATTTT. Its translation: CASSYVQGTQPQHF.

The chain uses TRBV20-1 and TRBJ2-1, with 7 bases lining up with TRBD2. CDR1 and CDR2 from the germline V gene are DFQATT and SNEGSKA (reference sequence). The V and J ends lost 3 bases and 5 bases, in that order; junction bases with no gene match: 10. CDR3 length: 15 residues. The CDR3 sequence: CSARSGVPRNNEQFF. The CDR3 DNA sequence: TGCAGTGCTAGGAGCGGGGTTCCCCGTAACAATGAGCAGTTCTTC.

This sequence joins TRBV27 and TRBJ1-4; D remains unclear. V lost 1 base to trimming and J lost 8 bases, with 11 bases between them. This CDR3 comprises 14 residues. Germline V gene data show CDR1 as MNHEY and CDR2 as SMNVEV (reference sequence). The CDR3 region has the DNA TGTGCCAGCAGTTTATTCCCGTCAGCCGAAAAACTGTTTTTT. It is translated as CASSLFPSAEKLFF.

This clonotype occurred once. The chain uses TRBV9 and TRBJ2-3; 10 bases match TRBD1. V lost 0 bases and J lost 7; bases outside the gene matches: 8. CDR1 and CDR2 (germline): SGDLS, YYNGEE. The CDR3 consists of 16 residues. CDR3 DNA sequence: TGTGCCAGCAGCGTAGGATTGGGACAGGGGCTCCATACGCAGTATTTT. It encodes CASSVGLGQGLHTQYF.

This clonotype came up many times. In DNA form, the CDR3 reads TGCAGCGCTGGAGCGGGCCCGAGCTCCTACGAGCAGTACTTC. Its translation: CSAGAGPSSYEQYF. The chain couples TRBV29-1 to TRBJ2-7, with D possibly matching TRBD2 (6 bases). Germline assignment: CDR1 SQVTM and CDR2 ANQGSEA. V was cut by 7 bases and J by 0 bases, with 16 bases left in between. There are 14 residues in the CDR3.

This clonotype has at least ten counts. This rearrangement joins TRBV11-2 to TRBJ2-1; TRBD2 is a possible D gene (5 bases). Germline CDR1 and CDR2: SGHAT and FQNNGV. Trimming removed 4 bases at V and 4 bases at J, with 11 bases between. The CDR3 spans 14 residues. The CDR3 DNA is TGTGCCAGCAGCTCTAGCTTGGGGTACAATGAGCAGTTCTTC. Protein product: CASSSSLGYNEQFF.

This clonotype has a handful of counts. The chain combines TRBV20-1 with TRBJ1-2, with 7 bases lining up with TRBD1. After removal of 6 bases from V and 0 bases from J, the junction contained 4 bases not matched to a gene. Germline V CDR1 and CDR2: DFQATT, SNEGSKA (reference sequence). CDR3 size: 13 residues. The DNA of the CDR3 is TGCAGTGCACCCGACAGGGCTAACTATGGCTACACCTTC. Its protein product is CSAPDRANYGYTF.

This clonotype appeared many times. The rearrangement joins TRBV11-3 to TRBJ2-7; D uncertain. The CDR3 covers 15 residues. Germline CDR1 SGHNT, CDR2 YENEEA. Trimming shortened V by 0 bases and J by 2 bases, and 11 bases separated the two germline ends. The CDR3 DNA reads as TGTGCCAGCAGCTTAGAACGCCCACAGCCCTACGAGCAGTACTTC. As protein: CASSLERPQPYEQYF.

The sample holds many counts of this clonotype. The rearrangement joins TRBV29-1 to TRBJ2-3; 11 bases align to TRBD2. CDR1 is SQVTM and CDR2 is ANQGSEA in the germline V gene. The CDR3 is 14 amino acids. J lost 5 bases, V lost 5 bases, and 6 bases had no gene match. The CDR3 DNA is TGCAGCGTTACTAGCGGGAGAACGGGAGATACGCAGTATTTT. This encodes CSVTSGRTGDTQYF.

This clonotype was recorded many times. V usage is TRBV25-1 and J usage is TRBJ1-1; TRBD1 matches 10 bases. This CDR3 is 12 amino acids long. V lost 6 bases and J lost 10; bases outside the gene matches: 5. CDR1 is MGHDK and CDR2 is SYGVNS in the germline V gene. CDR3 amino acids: CASSDRGLGAFF. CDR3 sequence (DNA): TGTGCCAGCAGCGACAGGGGGCTGGGAGCTTTCTTT.

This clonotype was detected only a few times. The DNA for the CDR3 is TGTGCCAGCAGCTTGACTCCTCGGGACGACCGTATTCTCGGGCCTGGAAACACCATATATTTT. Translation: CASSLTPRDDRILGPGNTIYF. V is TRBV7-9 and J is TRBJ1-3, with a tentative D call TRBD1 (5 bases). V lost 3 bases and J lost 2, with 29 bases in between. The V gene's germline CDR1 is SEHNR and CDR2 FQNEAQ (reference sequence). The CDR3 sequence is 21 residues long. Drawing the rest from reference TRBV7-9 and TRBJ1-3, the complete variable domain is DTGVSQNPRHKITKRGQNVTFRCDPISEHNRLYWYRQTLGQGPEFLTYFQNEAQLEKSRLLSDRFSAERPKGSFSTLEIQRTEQGDSAMYLCASSLTPRDDRILGPGNTIYFGEGSWLTVV.

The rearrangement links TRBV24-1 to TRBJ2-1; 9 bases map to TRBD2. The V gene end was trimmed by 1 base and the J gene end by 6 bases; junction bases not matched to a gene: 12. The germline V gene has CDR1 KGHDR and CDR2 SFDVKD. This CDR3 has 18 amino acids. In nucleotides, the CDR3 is TGTGCCACCAGTGATTTTGCGGCGGGAGGGCTAAATCTCAATGAGCAGTTCTTC. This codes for CATSDFAAGGLNLNEQFF.

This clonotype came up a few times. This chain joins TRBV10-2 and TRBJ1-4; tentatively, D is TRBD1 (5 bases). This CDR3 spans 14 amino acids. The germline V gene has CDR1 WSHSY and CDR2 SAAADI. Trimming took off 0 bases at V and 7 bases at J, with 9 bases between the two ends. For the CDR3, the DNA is TGCGCCAGCAGTGAGTCGGGACGGGGTGAAAAACTGTTTTTT. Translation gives CASSESGRGEKLFF.

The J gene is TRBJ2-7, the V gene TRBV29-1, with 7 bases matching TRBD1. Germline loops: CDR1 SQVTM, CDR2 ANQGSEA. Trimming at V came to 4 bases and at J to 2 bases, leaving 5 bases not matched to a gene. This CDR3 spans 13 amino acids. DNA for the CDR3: TGCAGCGTTGGTAGTCAGGGGGCCTACGAGCAGTACTTC. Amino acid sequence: CSVGSQGAYEQYF.

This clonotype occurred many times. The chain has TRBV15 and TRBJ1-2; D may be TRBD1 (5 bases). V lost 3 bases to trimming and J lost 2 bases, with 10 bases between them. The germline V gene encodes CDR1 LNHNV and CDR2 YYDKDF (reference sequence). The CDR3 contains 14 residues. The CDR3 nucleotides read TGTGCCACCAGCAGTGACGAGGGGAACTATGGCTACACCTTC. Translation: CATSSDEGNYGYTF.

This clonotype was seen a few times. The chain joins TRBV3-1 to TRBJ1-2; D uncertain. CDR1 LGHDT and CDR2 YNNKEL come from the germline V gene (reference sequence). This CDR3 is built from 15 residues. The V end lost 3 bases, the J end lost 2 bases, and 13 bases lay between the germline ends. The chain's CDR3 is CASSQGSGINYGYTF. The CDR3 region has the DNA TGTGCCAGCAGCCAGGGTTCGGGGATAAACTATGGCTACACCTTC.

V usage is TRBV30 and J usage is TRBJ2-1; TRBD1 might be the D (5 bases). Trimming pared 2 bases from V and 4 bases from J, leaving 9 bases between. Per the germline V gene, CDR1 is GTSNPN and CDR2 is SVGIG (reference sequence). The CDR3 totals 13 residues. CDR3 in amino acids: CAWSRDSYNEQFF. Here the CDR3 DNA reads TGTGCCTGGAGTCGAGACAGTTACAATGAGCAGTTCTTC.

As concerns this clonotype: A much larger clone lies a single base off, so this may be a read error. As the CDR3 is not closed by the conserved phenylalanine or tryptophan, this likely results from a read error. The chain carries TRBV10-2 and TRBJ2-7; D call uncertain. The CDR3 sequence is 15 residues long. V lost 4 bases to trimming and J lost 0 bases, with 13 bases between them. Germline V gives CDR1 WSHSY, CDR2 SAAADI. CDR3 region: CASSVAEQNSYEQYL. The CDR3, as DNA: TGCGCCAGCAGTGTTGCAGAACAGAACTCCTACGAGCAGTACTTA.

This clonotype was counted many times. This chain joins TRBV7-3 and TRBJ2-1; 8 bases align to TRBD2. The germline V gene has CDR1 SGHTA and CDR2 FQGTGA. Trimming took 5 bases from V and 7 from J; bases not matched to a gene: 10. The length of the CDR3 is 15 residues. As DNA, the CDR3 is TGTGCCAGCAGCCAAGGGCCGACTAGCGTGAATGAGCAGTTCTTC. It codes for CASSQGPTSVNEQFF.

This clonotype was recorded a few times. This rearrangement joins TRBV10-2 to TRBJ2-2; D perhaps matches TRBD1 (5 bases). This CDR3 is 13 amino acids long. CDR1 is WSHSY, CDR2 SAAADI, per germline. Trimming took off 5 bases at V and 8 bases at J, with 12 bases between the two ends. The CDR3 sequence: CASSRTRAGELFF. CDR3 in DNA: TGCGCCAGCAGTCGGACCAGGGCGGGGGAGCTGTTTTTT.

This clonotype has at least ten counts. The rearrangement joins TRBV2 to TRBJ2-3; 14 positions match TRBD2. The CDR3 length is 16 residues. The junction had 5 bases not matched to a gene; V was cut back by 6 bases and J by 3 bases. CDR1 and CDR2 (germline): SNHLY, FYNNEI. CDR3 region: CASRGTSGSFTDTQYF. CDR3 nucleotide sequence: TGTGCCAGCAGAGGGACTAGCGGGAGCTTTACAGATACGCAGTATTTT.

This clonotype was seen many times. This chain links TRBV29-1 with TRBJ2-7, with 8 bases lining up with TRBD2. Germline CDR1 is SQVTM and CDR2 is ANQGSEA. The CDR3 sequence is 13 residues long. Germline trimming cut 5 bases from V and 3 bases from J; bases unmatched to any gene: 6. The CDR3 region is CSVLSGTHYEQYF. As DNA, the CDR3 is TGCAGCGTTCTTAGCGGGACACACTACGAGCAGTACTTC.

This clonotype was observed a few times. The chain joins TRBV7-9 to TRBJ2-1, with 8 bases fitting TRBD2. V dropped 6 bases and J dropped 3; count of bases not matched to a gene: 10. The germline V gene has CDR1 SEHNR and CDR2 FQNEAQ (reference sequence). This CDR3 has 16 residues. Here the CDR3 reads CASRSASGGLYNEQFF. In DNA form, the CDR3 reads TGTGCCAGCAGATCGGCAAGCGGGGGACTCTACAATGAGCAGTTCTTC.

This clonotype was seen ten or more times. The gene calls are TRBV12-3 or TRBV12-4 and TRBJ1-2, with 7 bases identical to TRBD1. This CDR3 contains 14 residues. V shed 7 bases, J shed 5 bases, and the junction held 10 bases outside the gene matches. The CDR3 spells CASTRQGSLYGYTF. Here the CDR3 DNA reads TGTGCCAGCACGAGACAGGGAAGCCTATATGGCTACACCTTC.

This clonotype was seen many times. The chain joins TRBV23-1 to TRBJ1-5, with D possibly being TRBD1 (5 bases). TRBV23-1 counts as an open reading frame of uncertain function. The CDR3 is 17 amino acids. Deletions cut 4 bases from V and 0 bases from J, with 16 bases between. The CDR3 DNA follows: TGCGCCAGCAGTCCCACCGGGACGGCTCATAGCAATCAGCCCCAGCATTTT. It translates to CASSPTGTAHSNQPQHF.